These T cell receptor beta chains were read from a single sample in a study of blood T cell repertoires in COVID-19. Using immunoSEQ multiplex PCR, the repertoire was profiled, and TCRdb retains in-frame clones only, with some absent. In the table there are some 110,000 clones, roughly 84% of which are singletons. The sample comprised peripheral blood. All receptors derive from a woman aged 70-85 years with acute or convalescent COVID-19. Both conserved end residues are part of each CDR3. Clone size, where shown, is once, few, many, or a class for clones that have expanded.

abundance,j_gene,v_gene,CDR3aa
NA,TRBJ2-7,TRBV6-1,CASSEAALANYEQYF
NA,TRBJ2-1,TRBV5-1,CASSLDAGAYNEQFF
NA,TRBJ2-1,TRBV9,CASSVDVAPNNEQFF
NA,TRBJ1-5,TRBV18,CASSRRWDNQPQHF
NA,TRBJ2-5,TRBV6-5,CASSWSGPETQYF
NA,TRBJ2-7,TRBV6-5,CASSRSGASSYEQYF
NA,TRBJ2-7,TRBV6-5,CASSYQRTYEQYF
NA,TRBJ2-1,TRBV24-1,CATSDFGAGAYNEQFF
NA,TRBJ1-2,TRBV5-6,CASSLGDRAFYGYTF
NA,TRBJ2-1,TRBV5-4,CASSLQAGGPDEQFF
NA,TRBJ1-1,TRBV12-3/TRBV12-4,CASSSYTEAFF
NA,TRBJ1-2,TRBV12-3/TRBV12-4,CASSRQGAYGYTF
NA,TRBJ2-7,TRBV20-1,CSGTGGDEQYF
NA,TRBJ1-4,TRBV5-4,CASSFRGVEKLFF
NA,TRBJ2-1,TRBV27,CASSLGRESYNEQFF
NA,TRBJ1-5,TRBV9,CASSVGQSGQPQHF
NA,TRBJ1-1,TRBV6-5,CATTPYGTGNTEAFF
NA,TRBJ2-7,TRBV3-1/TRBV3-2,CASSQASSYEQYF
once,TRBJ2-1,TRBV15,CATSRDRWTSASNEQFF
NA,TRBJ1-4,TRBV10-3,CAISYDSTNEKLFF
NA,TRBJ2-2,TRBV7-9,CASSLRAGKTGELFF
NA,TRBJ1-3,TRBV10-3,CAISDSSSGNTIYF
NA,TRBJ2-7,TRBV27,CASSLIYTGDRGEQYF
NA,TRBJ2-1,TRBV6-1,CASSELAGLPPRGEQFF
NA,TRBJ2-7,TRBV2,CASSDGGGVSGEYF
once,TRBJ2-7,TRBV30,CAWSVRTSGRPYEQYF
NA,TRBJ2-7,TRBV2,CASSHSYEQYF
NA,TRBJ1-5,TRBV19,CASSTQGNQPQHF
NA,TRBJ2-2,TRBV28,CASSLSVGELFF
NA,TRBJ1-1,TRBV28,CASSFGQMNTEAFF
once,TRBJ1-5,TRBV5-1,CASSPGDSNQPQHF
NA,TRBJ2-2,TRBV2,CASRGRGYTGELFF
NA,TRBJ2-3,TRBV5-1,CASSPGQVQGTDTQYF
NA,TRBJ1-5,TRBV21-1,CASSKDLRGSSNQPQHF
NA,TRBJ1-2,TRBV11-2,CASSPGTGNYGYTF
NA,TRBJ2-1,TRBV6-5,CASSYIVGGEQFF
once,TRBJ1-3,TRBV5-1,CASSLEVGGTSGNTIYF
NA,TRBJ2-1,TRBV7-9,CASSSGQISSYNEQFF
NA,TRBJ2-2,TRBV6-6,CAGSYQATGELFF
NA,TRBJ2-3,TRBV19,CASSILTGSTDTQYF
NA,TRBJ2-3,TRBV5-1,CASSSSGGGTDTQYF
NA,TRBJ2-7,TRBV27,CASSFAGQGLYEQYF